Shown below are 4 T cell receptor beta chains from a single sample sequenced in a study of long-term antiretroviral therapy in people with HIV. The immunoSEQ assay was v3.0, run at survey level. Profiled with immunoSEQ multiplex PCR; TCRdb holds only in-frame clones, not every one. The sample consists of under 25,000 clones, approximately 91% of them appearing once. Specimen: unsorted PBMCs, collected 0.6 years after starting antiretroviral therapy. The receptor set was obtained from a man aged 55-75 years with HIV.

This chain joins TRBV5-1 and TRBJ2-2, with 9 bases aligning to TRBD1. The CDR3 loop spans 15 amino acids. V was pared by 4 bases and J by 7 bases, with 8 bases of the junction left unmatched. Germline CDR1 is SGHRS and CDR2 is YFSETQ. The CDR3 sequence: CASSIGTGRVGELFF. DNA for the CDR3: TGCGCCAGCAGCATCGGGACAGGGAGGGTCGGGGAGCTGTTTTTT.

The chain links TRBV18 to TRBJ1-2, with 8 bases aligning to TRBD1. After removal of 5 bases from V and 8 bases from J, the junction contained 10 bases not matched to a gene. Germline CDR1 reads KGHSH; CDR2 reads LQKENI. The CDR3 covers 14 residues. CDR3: CASSAQTGADGYTF. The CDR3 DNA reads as TGTGCCAGCTCAGCCCAGACAGGGGCTGACGGCTACACCTTC. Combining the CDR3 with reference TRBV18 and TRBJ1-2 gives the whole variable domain NAGVMQNPRHLVRRRGQEARLRCSPMKGHSHVYWYRQLPEEGLKFMVYLQKENIIDESGMPKERFSAEFPKEGPSILRIQQVVRGDSAAYFCASSAQTGADGYTFGSGTRLTVV.

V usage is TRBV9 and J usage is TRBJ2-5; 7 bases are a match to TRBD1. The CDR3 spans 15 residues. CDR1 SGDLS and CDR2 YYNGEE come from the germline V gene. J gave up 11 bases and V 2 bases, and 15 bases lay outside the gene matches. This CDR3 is CASSVVPGGLREQYF. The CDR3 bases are TGTGCCAGCAGCGTCGTGCCAGGGGGATTAAGGGAGCAGTACTTC.

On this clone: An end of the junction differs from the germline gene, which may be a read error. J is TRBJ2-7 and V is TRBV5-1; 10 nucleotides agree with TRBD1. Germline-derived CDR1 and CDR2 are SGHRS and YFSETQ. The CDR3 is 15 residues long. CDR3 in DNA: TGCGCCAGCAGCTTGGAGACAGGGGGCTCCTCCGAGCAGTACTTC. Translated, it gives CASSLETGGSSEQYF.